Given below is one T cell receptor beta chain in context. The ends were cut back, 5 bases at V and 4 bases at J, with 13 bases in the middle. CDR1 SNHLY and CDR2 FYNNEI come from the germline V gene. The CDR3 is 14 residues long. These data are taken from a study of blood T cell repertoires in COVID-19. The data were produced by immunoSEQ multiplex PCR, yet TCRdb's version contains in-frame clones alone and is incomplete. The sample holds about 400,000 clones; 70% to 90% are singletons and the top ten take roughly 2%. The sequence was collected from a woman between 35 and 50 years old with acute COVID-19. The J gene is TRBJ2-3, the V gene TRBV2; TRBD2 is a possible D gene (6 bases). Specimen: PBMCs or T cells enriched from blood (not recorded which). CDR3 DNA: TGTGCCAGCAGTTTAGGACTACCCCCAGATACGCAGTATTTT. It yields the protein CASSLGLPPDTQYF. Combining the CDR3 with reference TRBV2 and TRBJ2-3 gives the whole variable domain EPEVTQTPSHQVTQMGQEVILRCVPISNHLYFYWYRQILGQKVEFLVSFYNNEISEKSEIFDDQFSVERPDGSNFTLKIRSTKLEDSAMYFCASSLGLPPDTQYFGPGTRLTVL.